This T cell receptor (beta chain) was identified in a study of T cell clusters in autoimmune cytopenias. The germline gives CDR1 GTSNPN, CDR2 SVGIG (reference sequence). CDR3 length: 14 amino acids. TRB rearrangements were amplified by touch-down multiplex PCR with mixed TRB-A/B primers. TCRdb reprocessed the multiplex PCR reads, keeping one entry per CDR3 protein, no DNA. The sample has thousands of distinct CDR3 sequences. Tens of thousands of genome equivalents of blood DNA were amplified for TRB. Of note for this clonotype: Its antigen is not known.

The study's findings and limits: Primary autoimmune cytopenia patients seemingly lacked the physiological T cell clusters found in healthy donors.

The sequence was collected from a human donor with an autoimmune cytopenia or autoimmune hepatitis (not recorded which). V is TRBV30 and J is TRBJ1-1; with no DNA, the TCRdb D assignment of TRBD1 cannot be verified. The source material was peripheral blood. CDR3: CAWARRAANTEAFF.